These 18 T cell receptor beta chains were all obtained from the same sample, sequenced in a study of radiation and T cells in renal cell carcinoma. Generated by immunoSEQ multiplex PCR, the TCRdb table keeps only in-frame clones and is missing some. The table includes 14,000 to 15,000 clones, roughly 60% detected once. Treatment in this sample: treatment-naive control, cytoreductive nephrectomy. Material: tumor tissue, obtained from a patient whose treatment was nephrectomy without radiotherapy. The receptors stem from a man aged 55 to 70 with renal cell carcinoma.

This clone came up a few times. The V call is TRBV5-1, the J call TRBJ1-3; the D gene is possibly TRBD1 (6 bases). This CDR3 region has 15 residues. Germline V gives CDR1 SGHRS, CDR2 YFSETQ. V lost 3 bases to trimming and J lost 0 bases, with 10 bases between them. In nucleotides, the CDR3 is TGCGCCAGCAGCTCCACAGGGAACTCTGGAAACACCATATATTTT. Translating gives CASSSTGNSGNTIYF.

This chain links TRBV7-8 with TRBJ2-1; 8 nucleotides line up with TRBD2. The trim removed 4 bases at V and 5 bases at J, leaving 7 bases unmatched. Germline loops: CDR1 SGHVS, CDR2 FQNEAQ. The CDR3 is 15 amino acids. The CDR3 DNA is TGTGCCAGCAGCTCACGGGGGGGAGTCAACAATGAGCAGTTCTTC. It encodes CASSSRGGVNNEQFF.

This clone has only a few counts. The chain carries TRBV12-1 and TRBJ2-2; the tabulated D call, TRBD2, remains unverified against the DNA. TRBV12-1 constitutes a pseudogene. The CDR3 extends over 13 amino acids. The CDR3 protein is CASSRANTGELFF. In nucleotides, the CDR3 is TGTGCCAGCAGCCGGGCGAACACCGGGGAGCTGTTTTTT.

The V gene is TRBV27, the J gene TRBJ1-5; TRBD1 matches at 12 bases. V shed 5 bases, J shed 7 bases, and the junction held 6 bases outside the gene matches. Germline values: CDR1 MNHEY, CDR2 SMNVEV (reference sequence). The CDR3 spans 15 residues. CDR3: CASSPGTGGDQPQHF. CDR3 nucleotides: TGTGCCAGCAGTCCGGGGACAGGGGGCGACCAGCCCCAGCATTTT.

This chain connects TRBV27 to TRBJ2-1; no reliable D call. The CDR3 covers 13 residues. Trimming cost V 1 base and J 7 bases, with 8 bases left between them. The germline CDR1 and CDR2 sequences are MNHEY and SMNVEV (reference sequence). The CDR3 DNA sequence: TGTGCCAGCAGTTTATTGGGCGTAAATGAGCAGTTCTTC. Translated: CASSLLGVNEQFF.

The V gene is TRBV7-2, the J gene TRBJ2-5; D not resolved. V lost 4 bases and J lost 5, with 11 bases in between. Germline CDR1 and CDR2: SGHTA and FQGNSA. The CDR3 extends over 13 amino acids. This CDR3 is CASSSQVLETQYF. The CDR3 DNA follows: TGTGCCAGCAGCTCCCAGGTCTTGGAGACCCAGTACTTC.

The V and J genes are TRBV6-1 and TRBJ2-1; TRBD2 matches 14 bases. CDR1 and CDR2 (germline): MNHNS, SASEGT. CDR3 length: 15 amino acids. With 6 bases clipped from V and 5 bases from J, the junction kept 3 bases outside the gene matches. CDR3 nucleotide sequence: TGTGCCAGCAGGAGGGGACTAGCGGGGGACAATGAGCAGTTCTTC. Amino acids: CASRRGLAGDNEQFF.

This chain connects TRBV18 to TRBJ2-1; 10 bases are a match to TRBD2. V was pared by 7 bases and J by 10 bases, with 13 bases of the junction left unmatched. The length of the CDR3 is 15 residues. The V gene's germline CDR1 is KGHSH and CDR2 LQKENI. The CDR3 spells CASLPGLASFGEQFF. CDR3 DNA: TGTGCCAGCTTACCGGGACTAGCGAGCTTTGGCGAGCAGTTCTTC.

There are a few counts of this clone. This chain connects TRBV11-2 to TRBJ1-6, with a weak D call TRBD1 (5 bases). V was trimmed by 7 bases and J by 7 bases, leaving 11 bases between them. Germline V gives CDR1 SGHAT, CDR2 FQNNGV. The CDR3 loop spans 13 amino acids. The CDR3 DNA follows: TGTGCCAGCACCGCCTGGGGGAATTCACCCCTCCACTTT. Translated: CASTAWGNSPLHF. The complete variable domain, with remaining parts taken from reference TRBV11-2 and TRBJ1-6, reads EAGVAQSPRYKIIEKRQSVAFWCNPISGHATLYWYQQILGQGPKLLIQFQNNGVVDDSQLPKDRFSAERLKGVDSTLKIQPAKLEDSAVYLCASTAWGNSPLHFGNGTRLTVT.

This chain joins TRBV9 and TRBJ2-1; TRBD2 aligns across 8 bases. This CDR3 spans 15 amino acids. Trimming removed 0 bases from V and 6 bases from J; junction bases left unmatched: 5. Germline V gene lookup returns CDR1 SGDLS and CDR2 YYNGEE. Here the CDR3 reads CASSVGLAGLNEQFF. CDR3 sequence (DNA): TGTGCCAGCAGCGTAGGGCTAGCGGGCCTCAATGAGCAGTTCTTC.

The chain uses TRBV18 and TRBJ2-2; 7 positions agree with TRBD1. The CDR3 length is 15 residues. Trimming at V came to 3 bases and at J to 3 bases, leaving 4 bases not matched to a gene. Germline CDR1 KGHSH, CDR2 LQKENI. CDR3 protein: CASSPTGKHTGELFF. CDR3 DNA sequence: TGTGCCAGCTCACCGACAGGGAAGCACACCGGGGAGCTGTTTTTT.

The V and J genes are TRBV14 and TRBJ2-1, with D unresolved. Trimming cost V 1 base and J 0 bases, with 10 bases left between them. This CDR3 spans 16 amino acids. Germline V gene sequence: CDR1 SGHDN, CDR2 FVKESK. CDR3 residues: CASSQVTPSSYNEQFF. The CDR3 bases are TGTGCCAGCAGCCAAGTGACTCCGAGCTCCTACAATGAGCAGTTCTTC.

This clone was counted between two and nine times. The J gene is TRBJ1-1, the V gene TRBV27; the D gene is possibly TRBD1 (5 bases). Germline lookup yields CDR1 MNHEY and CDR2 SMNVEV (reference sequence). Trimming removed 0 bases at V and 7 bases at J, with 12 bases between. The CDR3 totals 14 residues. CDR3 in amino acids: CASSLSGQSGEAFF. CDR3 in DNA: TGTGCCAGCAGTTTATCCGGACAATCAGGTGAAGCTTTCTTT.

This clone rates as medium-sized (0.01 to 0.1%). CDR3 sequence reads: CASHLGVNTGELFF. Here the CDR3 DNA reads TGTGCCAGCCACCTGGGGGTGAACACCGGGGAGCTGTTTTTT. This chain connects TRBV19 to TRBJ2-2; D may correspond to TRBD1 or TRBD2 (5 bases each). Germline loops: CDR1 LNHDA, CDR2 SQIVND (reference sequence). With 9 bases removed from V and 1 base from J, the gap between germline ends came to 12 bases. This CDR3 contains 14 residues.

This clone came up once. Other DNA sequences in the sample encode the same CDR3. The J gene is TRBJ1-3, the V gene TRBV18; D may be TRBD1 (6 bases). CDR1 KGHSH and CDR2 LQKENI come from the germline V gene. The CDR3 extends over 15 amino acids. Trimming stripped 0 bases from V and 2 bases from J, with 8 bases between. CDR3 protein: CASSPPGATGNTIYF. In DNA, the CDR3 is TGTGCCAGCTCACCACCGGGGGCCACTGGAAACACCATATATTTT.

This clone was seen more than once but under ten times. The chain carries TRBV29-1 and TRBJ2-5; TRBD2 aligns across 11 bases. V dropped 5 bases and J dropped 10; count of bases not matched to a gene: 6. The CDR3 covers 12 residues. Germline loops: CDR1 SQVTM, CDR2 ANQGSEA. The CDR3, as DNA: TGCAGCGTTCAGACTAGCGGGGAGTACCAGTACTTC. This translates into CSVQTSGEYQYF. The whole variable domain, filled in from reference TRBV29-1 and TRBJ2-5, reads SAVISQKPSRDICQRGTSLTIQCQVDSQVTMMFWYRQQPGQSLTLIATANQGSEATYESGFVIDKFPISRPNLTFSTLTVSNMSPEDSSIYLCSVQTSGEYQYFGPGTRLLVL.

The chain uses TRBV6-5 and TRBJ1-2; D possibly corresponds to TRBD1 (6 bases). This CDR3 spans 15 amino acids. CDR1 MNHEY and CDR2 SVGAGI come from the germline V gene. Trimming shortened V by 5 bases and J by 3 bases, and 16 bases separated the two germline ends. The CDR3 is CASSPTGTNYYGYTF. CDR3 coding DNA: TGTGCCAGCAGTCCAACAGGGACTAACTACTATGGCTACACCTTC.

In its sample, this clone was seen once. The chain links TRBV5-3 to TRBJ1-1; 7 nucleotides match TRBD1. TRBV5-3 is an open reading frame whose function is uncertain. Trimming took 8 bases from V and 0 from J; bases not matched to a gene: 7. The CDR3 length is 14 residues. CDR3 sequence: CASSPGQMNTEAFF. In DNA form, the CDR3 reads TGTGCCAGCAGCCCGGGACAGATGAACACTGAAGCTTTCTTT.